The 21 T cell receptor beta chains below were found in one sample sequenced in a study of beta chain features in type 1 diabetes. Findings of the study overall: Significant though moderate, a shortening of TCRB CDR3s appeared in all four CD4+ subsets of Type 1 diabetes patients.

These receptors have no identified antigens. Reverse transcription of all isolated RNA meant that expressed TCRB transcripts were sequenced. Here immunoSEQ multiplex PCR was the method, and the copy in TCRdb shows in-frame clones only, minus some. This sample has 500,000 to 850,000 clones; over 12% occur once, and the top ten carry around 0.04%. The specimen was naive CD4+ T cells from blood. These receptors all come from a young man with type 1 diabetes.

As for this clone: At one end, the junction sequence differs from germline, possibly due to a read error. The chain uses TRBV7-2 and TRBJ1-2; 12 bases match TRBD1. The CDR3 totals 15 residues. The germline CDR1 and CDR2 sequences are SGHTA and FQGNSA. The CDR3 region is CASSSTGQGAFGNTF. The CDR3 bases are TGTGCCAGCAGCTCTACGGGACAGGGGGCATTTGGCAACACCTTC. The complete variable domain, with remaining parts taken from reference TRBV7-2 and TRBJ1-2, reads GAGVSQSPSNKVTEKGKDVELRCDPISGHTALYWYRQSLGQGLEFLIYFQGNSAPDKSGLPSDRFSAERTGGSVSTLTIQRTQQEDSAVYLCASSSTGQGAFGNTFGSGTRLTVV.

This clone was seen more than once but under ten times. This chain connects TRBV4-3 to TRBJ2-3, with no clear D. Germline V lookup: CDR1 LGHNA, CDR2 YSLEER. V lost 0 bases and J lost 0, with 4 bases in between. The CDR3 has 14 amino acids. The CDR3 DNA follows: TGCGCCAGCAGCCAAGAAGCCAGCACAGATACGCAGTATTTT. As protein: CASSQEASTDTQYF.

The DNA of the CDR3 is TGTGCCAGCACAGGTTCTAGATACAATGAGCAGTTCTTC. Protein product: CASTGSRYNEQFF. The chain uses TRBV28 and TRBJ2-1; D unclear. V was cut by 7 bases and J by 4 bases, with 11 bases left in between. The CDR3 has 13 residues. Germline V lookup: CDR1 MDHEN, CDR2 SYDVKM.

This clone has only a few counts. This chain joins TRBV5-6 and TRBJ2-2, with 7 bases identical to TRBD1. Germline V gives CDR1 SGHDT, CDR2 YYEEEE. The CDR3 contains 16 residues. V shed 4 bases and J 6 bases; nucleotides not matched to a gene: 12. The CDR3 protein is CASSPRQGVSSGELFF. The CDR3 bases are TGTGCCAGCAGCCCCCGGCAGGGGGTTTCCTCCGGGGAGCTGTTTTTT.

This clone was observed a few times. The rearrangement uses TRBV30 and TRBJ2-7, with TRBD1 matching 8 bases. The germline gives CDR1 GTSNPN, CDR2 SVGIG (reference sequence). The ends lost 2 bases at V and 6 bases at J; junction bases unmatched: 6. The CDR3 extends over 13 amino acids. CDR3 sequence reads: CAWSRMTGVEQYF. CDR3 coding DNA: TGTGCCTGGAGTCGGATGACAGGGGTCGAGCAGTACTTC.

This clone was counted between two and nine times. This chain joins TRBV11-2 and TRBJ1-2; D might be TRBD1 (6 bases). This CDR3 is 15 amino acids long. The V end lost 5 bases, the J end lost 1 base, and 14 bases lay between the germline ends. The germline CDR1 and CDR2 sequences are SGHAT and FQNNGV. CDR3 residues: CASSPIGQINYGYTF. Written as DNA, the CDR3 is TGTGCCAGCAGCCCTATTGGACAGATTAACTATGGCTACACCTTC.

This clone has just a few counts. V is TRBV19 and J is TRBJ2-7, with 8 bases identical to TRBD1. Trimming at V came to 6 bases and at J to 5 bases, leaving 6 bases not matched to a gene. The CDR3 is made up of 13 amino acids. In germline, CDR1 is LNHDA, CDR2 SQIVND (reference sequence). CDR3 loop: CASRRTGMDEQYF. CDR3 DNA: TGTGCCAGTAGGCGGACAGGGATGGACGAGCAGTACTTC.

The genes are TRBV9 and TRBJ2-3; TRBD2 matches at 14 bases. Germline V gene data show CDR1 as SGDLS and CDR2 as YYNGEE. This CDR3 has 18 residues. V was pared by 0 bases and J by 8 bases, with 11 bases of the junction left unmatched. In DNA, the CDR3 is TGTGCCAGCAGCGTAGGGCCGACCGGGACTAGCGGGAGTGTTACGCAGTATTTT. This codes for CASSVGPTGTSGSVTQYF.

This clone occurred a few times. This chain joins TRBV10-3 and TRBJ2-7, with D possibly being TRBD1 (5 bases). Germline values: CDR1 ENHRY, CDR2 SYGVKD. The CDR3 covers 14 residues. V was pared by 2 bases and J by 7 bases, with 15 bases between. CDR3 sequence reads: CAISEVSSQVEQYF. CDR3 nucleotide sequence: TGTGCCATCAGTGAGGTTAGCTCACAGGTGGAGCAGTACTTC.

This chain joins TRBV4-3 and TRBJ1-5, with 8 nucleotides matching TRBD1. With V trimmed by 0 bases and J by 6 bases, 4 bases remained unmatched. CDR1 is LGHNA and CDR2 is YSLEER in the germline V gene. This CDR3 has 15 residues. As DNA, the CDR3 is TGCGCCAGCAGCCAAGATTCAGGGGGCAGTCAGCCCCAGCATTTT. Its translation: CASSQDSGGSQPQHF.

The rearrangement uses TRBV25-1 and TRBJ2-7; TRBD2 aligns across 13 bases. CDR3 length: 14 amino acids. CDR1 is MGHDK and CDR2 is SYGVNS in the germline V gene. V lost 4 bases, J lost 5 bases, and 2 bases stayed unmatched. This CDR3 reads CASSGTSGSHEQYF. The CDR3 coding sequence is TGTGCCAGCAGTGGGACTAGCGGGAGCCACGAGCAGTACTTC.

This clone was seen only a few times. The chain is built from TRBV7-3 and TRBJ1-1; no reliable D call. This CDR3 has 13 amino acids. V dropped 1 base and J dropped 1 base, with 4 bases sitting between them. The germline gives CDR1 SGHTA, CDR2 FQGTGA. CDR3 coding DNA: TGTGCCAGCAGCTTAAACAGGAACACTGAAGCTTTCTTT. Its translation: CASSLNRNTEAFF.

The CDR3 nucleotides are TGTGCCAGCAGTTCGCAGCCCTATGGCTACACCTTC. Translated, it gives CASSSQPYGYTF. The J gene is TRBJ1-2, the V gene TRBV6-5; D ambiguous. CDR3 length equals 12 residues. CDR1 is MNHEY and CDR2 is SVGAGI in the germline V gene. Trimming removed 4 bases at V and 4 bases at J, with 7 bases between.

There are a few counts of this clone. J is TRBJ2-3 and V is TRBV7-9, with D perhaps given as TRBD1 or TRBD2 (6 bases each). Germline V gene data show CDR1 as SEHNR and CDR2 as FQNEAQ (reference sequence). Trimming took off 6 bases at V and 4 bases at J, with 11 bases between the two ends. This CDR3 has 13 amino acids. CDR3 sequence: CASRGGPPDTQYF. As DNA, the CDR3 is TGTGCCAGCAGAGGGGGGCCTCCAGATACGCAGTATTTT.

In the case of this clone: The same CDR3 is also encoded by other DNA sequences in this sample. The chain is built from TRBV7-9 and TRBJ2-1; 11 positions agree with TRBD2. The CDR3 loop spans 15 amino acids. Unmatched junction bases numbered 2, after V lost 4 bases and J lost 3 bases. Germline V gene sequence: CDR1 SEHNR, CDR2 FQNEAQ (reference sequence). In nucleotides, the CDR3 is TGTGCCAGCAGCTCCGGGACTAGCGGCTACAATGAGCAGTTCTTC. Amino acid sequence: CASSSGTSGYNEQFF. Full variable domain (outside the CDR3, taken from reference TRBV7-9 and TRBJ2-1): DTGVSQNPRHKITKRGQNVTFRCDPISEHNRLYWYRQTLGQGPEFLTYFQNEAQLEKSRLLSDRFSAERPKGSFSTLEIQRTEQGDSAMYLCASSSGTSGYNEQFFGPGTRLTVL.

The V call is TRBV4-2, the J call TRBJ1-2; TRBD1 aligns across 7 bases. The length of the CDR3 is 17 residues. CDR1 and CDR2 (germline): LGHNA, YNFKEQ. V lost 0 bases to trimming and J lost 2 bases; unmatched junction nucleotides: 9. Here the CDR3 reads CASSQEPMGRGNYGYTF. The CDR3 nucleotides read TGTGCCAGCAGCCAAGAACCTATGGGCAGGGGGAACTATGGCTACACCTTC.

This clone was seen more than once but under ten times. J is TRBJ1-1 and V is TRBV18; TRBD1 matches at 7 bases. In germline, CDR1 is KGHSH, CDR2 LQKENI. Unmatched junction bases numbered 7, after V lost 8 bases and J lost 1 base. This CDR3 region has 14 residues. CDR3 bases: TGTGCCAGCCAACCGGGACAGTCGAACACTGAAGCTTTCTTT. Translation gives CASQPGQSNTEAFF. Based on the CDR3 plus reference TRBV18 and TRBJ1-1, the full variable domain is NAGVMQNPRHLVRRRGQEARLRCSPMKGHSHVYWYRQLPEEGLKFMVYLQKENIIDESGMPKERFSAEFPKEGPSILRIQQVVRGDSAAYFCASQPGQSNTEAFFGQGTRLTVV.

Notes on this clone: This sample also contains other DNA sequences that code for the same CDR3. CDR3 residues: CASSLGQGLAKNIQYF. For the CDR3, the DNA is TGTGCCAGCAGCTTAGGTCAGGGGTTAGCCAAAAACATTCAGTACTTC. This chain uses TRBV7-9 with TRBJ2-4, with D perhaps matching TRBD1 (6 bases). V shed 1 base and J shed 0 bases, with 10 bases lying between them. This CDR3 is built from 16 residues. Germline CDR1 is SEHNR and CDR2 is FQNEAQ (reference sequence).

The J gene is TRBJ2-1, the V gene TRBV27; TRBD1 might be the D (6 bases). With 6 bases removed from V and 2 bases from J, the gap between germline ends came to 8 bases. This CDR3 is 13 amino acids long. The germline V gene encodes CDR1 MNHEY and CDR2 SMNVEV (reference sequence). The CDR3 is CASRDSPYNEQFF. In DNA, the CDR3 is TGTGCCAGCAGGGACAGTCCCTACAATGAGCAGTTCTTC.

This clone was found a few times. The chain joins TRBV6-5 to TRBJ2-3; no reliable D call. The germline V and J ends were trimmed by 5 bases and 0 bases, with 9 bases remaining between them. CDR3 length: 14 amino acids. Germline CDR1 MNHEY, CDR2 SVGAGI. Here the CDR3 DNA reads TGTGCCAGCAGTGGGTCCGGGAGCACAGATACGCAGTATTTT. Translated, it gives CASSGSGSTDTQYF.

CDR3 sequence: CASSSDRTGGGYGYTF. CDR3 sequence (DNA): TGTGCCAGCAGTTCCGACCGGACAGGGGGCGGCTATGGCTACACCTTC. The chain is built from TRBV6-5 and TRBJ1-2; 11 bases fit TRBD1. Germline-derived CDR1 and CDR2 are MNHEY and SVGAGI. The CDR3 is 16 amino acids. Trimming cost V 4 bases and J 4 bases; bases outside gene matches: 8.